The 10 T cell receptor beta chains below were found in one sample sequenced in a study of T cell changes during pregnancy in multiple sclerosis. Data came from immunoSEQ multiplex PCR; TCRdb stores just in-frame clones and leaves some out. Altogether 25,000 to 35,000 clones are present, about 90% being singletons, with the ten largest covering 5% to 7.5%. Sequencing used CD8+ T cells from peripheral blood mononuclear cells, obtained before pregnancy. These receptors originate from a female donor with multiple sclerosis, enrolled in a pregnancy study.

This chain connects TRBV28 to TRBJ1-1, with 8 bases lining up with TRBD1. In germline, CDR1 is MDHEN, CDR2 SYDVKM. The trim removed 5 bases at V and 1 base at J, leaving 3 bases unmatched. The CDR3 has 14 residues. The CDR3 reads CASSGGQENTEAFF. CDR3 bases: TGTGCCAGCAGTGGGGGACAGGAGAACACTGAAGCTTTCTTT.

The J gene is TRBJ1-2, the V gene TRBV9; possible D gene TRBD1, 6 bases. CDR3 length equals 17 residues. Trimming cost V 0 bases and J 2 bases, with 17 bases left between them. Germline V gives CDR1 SGDLS, CDR2 YYNGEE. The CDR3 here is CASSVVPSGDKNYGYTF. In DNA form, the CDR3 reads TGTGCCAGCAGCGTAGTCCCTTCAGGGGACAAGAACTATGGCTACACCTTC. Looking up the rest from reference TRBV9 and TRBJ1-2 gives the full variable domain: DSGVTQTPKHLITATGQRVTLRCSPRSGDLSVYWYQQSLDQGLQFLIQYYNGEERAKGNILERFSAQQFPDLHSELNLSSLELGDSALYFCASSVVPSGDKNYGYTFGSGTRLTVV.

The chain links TRBV2 to TRBJ2-7, with 11 nucleotides matching TRBD2. V lost 3 bases to trimming and J lost 0 bases; unmatched junction nucleotides: 10. Germline lookup yields CDR1 SNHLY and CDR2 FYNNEI. The CDR3 totals 18 residues. DNA for the CDR3: TGTGCCAGCAGTGAGGGCCCTACTAGCGGGGGTAGCTCCTACGAGCAGTACTTC. As protein: CASSEGPTSGGSSYEQYF. The whole variable domain, remainder taken from reference TRBV2 and TRBJ2-7, is EPEVTQTPSHQVTQMGQEVILRCVPISNHLYFYWYRQILGQKVEFLVSFYNNEISEKSEIFDDQFSVERPDGSNFTLKIRSTKLEDSAMYFCASSEGPTSGGSSYEQYFGPGTRLTVT.

The chain has TRBV27 and TRBJ2-2; D perhaps matches TRBD1 (5 bases). The CDR3 spans 14 residues. Germline CDR1 reads MNHEY; CDR2 reads SMNVEV (reference sequence). Trimming removed 5 bases at V and 5 bases at J, with 12 bases between. CDR3 nucleotides: TGTGCCAGCAGTCAGACAGAGATGACCGGGGAGCTGTTTTTT. Its translation is CASSQTEMTGELFF.

The CDR3 loop is CASSLYGTSKAYEQYF. CDR3 sequence (DNA): TGTGCCAGCAGCTTATATGGGACATCGAAAGCCTACGAGCAGTACTTC. The V and J genes are TRBV11-2 and TRBJ2-7; TRBD1 is a possible D gene (6 bases). The CDR3 extends over 16 amino acids. The germline V gene encodes CDR1 SGHAT and CDR2 FQNNGV. The germline V and J ends were trimmed by 2 bases and 2 bases, with 16 bases remaining between them.

This chain uses TRBV4-1 with TRBJ2-7; D is unclear. The length of the CDR3 is 14 residues. Trimming shortened V by 0 bases and J by 2 bases, and 8 bases separated the two germline ends. Germline CDR1 MGHRA, CDR2 YSYEKL. As DNA, the CDR3 is TGCGCCAGCAGCCAAGAACTATCAGCCTACGAGCAGTACTTC. It translates to CASSQELSAYEQYF.

The rearrangement links TRBV28 to TRBJ1-1; D unresolved. The CDR3 consists of 12 residues. The V gene's germline CDR1 is MDHEN and CDR2 SYDVKM. The V gene lost 6 bases and the J gene lost 5 bases, with 10 bases spanning the gap. The DNA of the CDR3 is TGTGCCAGCAGGAGGCGAGGGACTGAAGCTTTCTTT. Its translation: CASRRRGTEAFF.

This clone was found once. This rearrangement joins TRBV6-6 to TRBJ2-1; possibly TRBD2 for D (5 bases). CDR1 and CDR2 from the germline V gene are MNHNY and SVGAGI (reference sequence). The CDR3 loop spans 15 amino acids. V lost 5 bases to trimming and J lost 4 bases, with 15 bases between them. The CDR3 coding sequence is TGTGCCAGCAGTAATGAGGACTGGAAATACAATGAGCAGTTCTTC. Translation: CASSNEDWKYNEQFF.

The rearrangement links TRBV4-2 to TRBJ1-1; no definite D call. The CDR3 has 14 amino acids. CDR1 LGHNA and CDR2 YNFKEQ come from the germline V gene. V lost 3 bases and J lost 1, with 9 bases in between. The CDR3 region has the DNA TGTGCCAGCAGCCATGATTACAGGAACACTGAAGCTTTCTTT. Translating gives CASSHDYRNTEAFF.

The genes are TRBV27 and TRBJ2-7; D is undetermined. V was cut by 2 bases and J by 2 bases, with 7 bases left in between. The CDR3 runs 13 residues. Germline V CDR1 and CDR2: MNHEY, SMNVEV (reference sequence). The CDR3 is CASSLAVAYEQYF. The CDR3 region has the DNA TGTGCCAGCAGTTTAGCGGTAGCCTACGAGCAGTACTTC.